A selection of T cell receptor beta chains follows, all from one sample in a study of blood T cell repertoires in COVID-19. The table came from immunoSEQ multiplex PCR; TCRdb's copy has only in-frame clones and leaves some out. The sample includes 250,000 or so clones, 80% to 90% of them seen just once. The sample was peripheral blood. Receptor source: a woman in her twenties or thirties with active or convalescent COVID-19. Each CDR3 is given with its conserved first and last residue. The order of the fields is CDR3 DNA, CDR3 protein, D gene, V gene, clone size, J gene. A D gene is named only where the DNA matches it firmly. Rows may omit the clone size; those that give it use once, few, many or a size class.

TGTGCCTGGAGCGTGCAACAGGCCTATGGCTACACCTTC,CAWSVQQAYGYTF,NA,TRBV30,NA,TRBJ1-2
TGTGCCAGCAGGGAGAGGAGCAATCAGCCCCAGCATTTT,CASRERSNQPQHF,NA,TRBV2,NA,TRBJ1-5
TGTGCCAGTAGACGGGAGAACACTGAAGCTTTCTTT,CASRRENTEAFF,NA,TRBV19,NA,TRBJ1-1
TGTGCCAGCAGTTACCGAGGGGGAACTGGAAACACCATATATTTT,CASSYRGGTGNTIYF,NA,TRBV6-5,NA,TRBJ1-3
TGTGCCATCAGTGAGTCCATCGGGACAGCACTTACTAACTATGGCTACACCTTC,CAISESIGTALTNYGYTF,TRBD1,TRBV10-3,NA,TRBJ1-2
TGTGCCAACGACGGGGTGGGAGGGAACTATGGCTACACCTTC,CANDGVGGNYGYTF,NA,TRBV7-3,NA,TRBJ1-2
TGTGCCAGCAGTTATGATAGGACAGGGGGCCGGGAGAGCAATCAGCCCCAGCATTTT,CASSYDRTGGRESNQPQHF,TRBD1,TRBV6-7,NA,TRBJ1-5
TGTGCCAGTAGGATAGCGGGGGGGCCGGGTAATGAGCAGTTCTTC,CASRIAGGPGNEQFF,TRBD2,TRBV19,NA,TRBJ2-1
TGTGCCAGCAGTAGCGGGGGGGACTCCCAAGAGACCCAGTACTTC,CASSSGGDSQETQYF,TRBD2,TRBV28,NA,TRBJ2-5
TGTGCCAGCAGCCTGCAGGGCTGGGCCAACGTCCTGACTTTC,CASSLQGWANVLTF,NA,TRBV7-2,NA,TRBJ2-6
TGCGCCAGCAGCCGAGAGTCACCCTGGACTGTTTATACGCAGTATTTT,CASSRESPWTVYTQYF,NA,TRBV23-1,NA,TRBJ2-3
TGTGCCAGCAGTTTATCCGTACTTACACAGGGGAATTATGGCTACACCTTC,CASSLSVLTQGNYGYTF,TRBD1,TRBV27,NA,TRBJ1-2
TGCGCCAGCAGCTTGGGGACTAGCATAGATACGCAGTATTTT,CASSLGTSIDTQYF,TRBD2,TRBV5-1,NA,TRBJ2-3
TGTGCCAGCAGTCGAAACAGGGAGAATTACGAGCAGTACTTC,CASSRNRENYEQYF,NA,TRBV27,few,TRBJ2-7
TGTGCCAGCAGCTTAGATACGGGGAACACTGAAGCTTTCTTT,CASSLDTGNTEAFF,NA,TRBV7-6,NA,TRBJ1-1
TGTGCCAGTAGTACGACGACAGGAAACACCATATATTTT,CASSTTTGNTIYF,NA,TRBV19,once,TRBJ1-3
TGTGCCAGCAGTTTCGGGCGGCGGGCCTACGAGCAGTACTTC,CASSFGRRAYEQYF,NA,TRBV28,NA,TRBJ2-7
TGTGCCAGCTCACTAGGGACAGATAGCAATCAGCCCCAGCATTTT,CASSLGTDSNQPQHF,TRBD1,TRBV18,NA,TRBJ1-5
TGTGCCAGCAGCCCAGGAACCCCTGGCTACACCTTC,CASSPGTPGYTF,NA,TRBV6-4,NA,TRBJ1-2
TGTGCCAGCAGCTTCGGACAGGGAACCTACGAGCAGTACTTC,CASSFGQGTYEQYF,TRBD1,TRBV7-2,NA,TRBJ2-7
TGCGCCAGCAGCCCAGTGGGGGCACAAGCCTCCTACAATGAGCAGTTCTTC,CASSPVGAQASYNEQFF,NA,TRBV10-1,NA,TRBJ2-1
TGTGCCAGCAGTGCAGGGGGCTTCGACACCGGGGAGCTGTTTTTT,CASSAGGFDTGELFF,TRBD1,TRBV6-4,NA,TRBJ2-2
TGTGCCAGCAGCCCGGGCCACAACCACGAGCAGTACTTC,CASSPGHNHEQYF,NA,TRBV6-2/TRBV6-3,NA,TRBJ2-7
TGTGCCTGCTGGGGACAGGGCGTGGGCAATCAGCCCCAGCATTTT,CACWGQGVGNQPQHF,TRBD1,TRBV28,NA,TRBJ1-5
TGTGCCAGCAGGGGACAGGCGTCAGATACGCAGTATTTT,CASRGQASDTQYF,TRBD1,TRBV2,NA,TRBJ2-3
TGTGCCAGCAGCCAAGCGGCGGGAAGTGGCTACACCTTC,CASSQAAGSGYTF,NA,TRBV3-1/TRBV3-2,NA,TRBJ1-2
TGTGCCACTAAACCCGAGAGGGCCGGGACTGAAGCTTTCTTT,CATKPERAGTEAFF,NA,TRBV18,once,TRBJ1-1
TGTGCCAGCAGCGTACAGTCACAGGGGACCTACAATGAGCAGTTCTTC,CASSVQSQGTYNEQFF,TRBD1,TRBV9,NA,TRBJ2-1
TGTGCCAGCAGCGCCGACAGGGGAGGCACAGATACGCAGTATTTT,CASSADRGGTDTQYF,TRBD1,TRBV2,NA,TRBJ2-3
TGTGCCAGTAGTATAGCACGGGGAACCGGGGAGCTGTTTTTT,CASSIARGTGELFF,NA,TRBV19,NA,TRBJ2-2
TGTGCCAGCAGTTACACTAGCAATCAGCCCCAGCATTTT,CASSYTSNQPQHF,NA,TRBV2,NA,TRBJ1-5
TGTGCCAGCACGATGGGGGCGGACACCGGGGAGCTGTTTTTT,CASTMGADTGELFF,NA,TRBV9,NA,TRBJ2-2
TGTGCCAGCAGCTTGGTGGGCCACGACACCGGGGAGCTGTTTTTT,CASSLVGHDTGELFF,NA,TRBV7-9,NA,TRBJ2-2
TGTGCCAGCAGTTTGCGTATGGATCAGCCCCAGCATTTT,CASSLRMDQPQHF,NA,TRBV27,NA,TRBJ1-5
TGTGCCAGTAGTCTGGACAGGGGGGGCAATCAGCCCCAGCATTTT,CASSLDRGGNQPQHF,TRBD1,TRBV19,NA,TRBJ1-5
TGTGCCAGCTCGGACAGAGACTACGAGCAGTACTTC,CASSDRDYEQYF,NA,TRBV5-6,NA,TRBJ2-7
TGTGCCAGCAGCTTAGGGTCCCTCGGGGGCGAGCAGTACTTC,CASSLGSLGGEQYF,NA,TRBV7-2,NA,TRBJ2-7
TGTGCCAGCAGTTCACAGGGGGTTCACACTGAAGCTTTCTTT,CASSSQGVHTEAFF,TRBD1,TRBV6-2/TRBV6-3,NA,TRBJ1-1
TGTGCCAGCAGCTTGGACCTCTACAGGACCATCAACACTGAAGCTTTCTTT,CASSLDLYRTINTEAFF,NA,TRBV5-4,NA,TRBJ1-1
TGTGCCAGCAGTTTTAACCCCCTACAGGTTTATAGCAATCAGCCCCAGCATTTT,CASSFNPLQVYSNQPQHF,NA,TRBV27,NA,TRBJ1-5
TGTGCCAGCAGTGATCTAGAGCACGGGGAGCTGTTTTTT,CASSDLEHGELFF,NA,TRBV6-4,few,TRBJ2-2
TGTGCCAGCAGCCACCTCGGACTAGCGGGGGGGTGTGACAATGAGCAGTTCTTC,CASSHLGLAGGCDNEQFF,TRBD2,TRBV3-1/TRBV3-2,NA,TRBJ2-1
TGTGCCAGCAGCCGGACCCCGAGGGAGGAGCAGTACTTC,CASSRTPREEQYF,NA,TRBV4-2,NA,TRBJ2-7
TGTGCCAGCAGCCCAGGGCCTGGAAACACCATATATTTT,CASSPGPGNTIYF,NA,TRBV7-2,NA,TRBJ1-3
TGTGCCAGCAACCCCGACAGGGGGGGAAACACTGAAGCTTTCTTT,CASNPDRGGNTEAFF,TRBD1,TRBV6-5,NA,TRBJ1-1
TGTGCCAGCCGACCGGGGGCTGGAAACACCATATATTTT,CASRPGAGNTIYF,NA,TRBV6-5,NA,TRBJ1-3
TGTGCCAGTAGTATATCGGTCCAAGCCTATAATTCACCCCTCCACTTT,CASSISVQAYNSPLHF,NA,TRBV19,NA,TRBJ1-6
TGTGCCAGTAGTATAGTCGGTCTGAACAATTCACCCCTCCACTTT,CASSIVGLNNSPLHF,NA,TRBV19,NA,TRBJ1-6
TGTGCCAGTAGTATTCGGATGTCGGGGGGCCGCACAGATACGCAGTATTTT,CASSIRMSGGRTDTQYF,NA,TRBV19,NA,TRBJ2-3
TGTGCCAGCAGCTTAGCGGGACAGGGGGTGGCTTTCTTT,CASSLAGQGVAFF,TRBD1,TRBV7-9,NA,TRBJ1-1
TGTGCCAGCAGCCCGAGGGGGTATAGCACAGATACGCAGTATTTT,CASSPRGYSTDTQYF,NA,TRBV11-3,NA,TRBJ2-3
TGCGCCAGCAGCCAAGATCTGGAAGGGACAGGGGGTATCGGAGGGGCCAACGTCCTGACTTTC,CASSQDLEGTGGIGGANVLTF,TRBD1,TRBV4-3,NA,TRBJ2-6
TGTGCCAGCAGCCTAAGGACAGACGATACGCAGTATTTT,CASSLRTDDTQYF,NA,TRBV7-9,NA,TRBJ2-3
TGCGCCAGCAGCGGAATGACAGGGGGCACTGAAGCTTTCTTT,CASSGMTGGTEAFF,TRBD1,TRBV5-1,NA,TRBJ1-1
TGTGCCAGCAGCTTTAGTTTTGAGCAGTTCTTC,CASSFSFEQFF,NA,TRBV5-8,NA,TRBJ2-1
TGCGCCAGCAGCCCAGGGGACAGGGGATACAATGAGCAGTTCTTC,CASSPGDRGYNEQFF,TRBD1,TRBV5-1,once,TRBJ2-1
TGTGCCAGCAGCCCTCTAGCGGGGGGGCAGTATGATACGCAGTATTTT,CASSPLAGGQYDTQYF,TRBD2,TRBV7-9,once,TRBJ2-3
TGTGCCAGCAGCTTAGGGGGACAGGGTCGGTACACCATATATTTT,CASSLGGQGRYTIYF,TRBD1,TRBV7-9,NA,TRBJ1-3
TGTGCCAGCACCCGGGAACTCATAGACTCTGGAAACACCATATATTTT,CASTRELIDSGNTIYF,NA,TRBV6-4,few,TRBJ1-3
TGTGCCTGGAGGGCCGGGACAGTCACCGGGGAGCTGTTTTTT,CAWRAGTVTGELFF,TRBD1,TRBV30,NA,TRBJ2-2